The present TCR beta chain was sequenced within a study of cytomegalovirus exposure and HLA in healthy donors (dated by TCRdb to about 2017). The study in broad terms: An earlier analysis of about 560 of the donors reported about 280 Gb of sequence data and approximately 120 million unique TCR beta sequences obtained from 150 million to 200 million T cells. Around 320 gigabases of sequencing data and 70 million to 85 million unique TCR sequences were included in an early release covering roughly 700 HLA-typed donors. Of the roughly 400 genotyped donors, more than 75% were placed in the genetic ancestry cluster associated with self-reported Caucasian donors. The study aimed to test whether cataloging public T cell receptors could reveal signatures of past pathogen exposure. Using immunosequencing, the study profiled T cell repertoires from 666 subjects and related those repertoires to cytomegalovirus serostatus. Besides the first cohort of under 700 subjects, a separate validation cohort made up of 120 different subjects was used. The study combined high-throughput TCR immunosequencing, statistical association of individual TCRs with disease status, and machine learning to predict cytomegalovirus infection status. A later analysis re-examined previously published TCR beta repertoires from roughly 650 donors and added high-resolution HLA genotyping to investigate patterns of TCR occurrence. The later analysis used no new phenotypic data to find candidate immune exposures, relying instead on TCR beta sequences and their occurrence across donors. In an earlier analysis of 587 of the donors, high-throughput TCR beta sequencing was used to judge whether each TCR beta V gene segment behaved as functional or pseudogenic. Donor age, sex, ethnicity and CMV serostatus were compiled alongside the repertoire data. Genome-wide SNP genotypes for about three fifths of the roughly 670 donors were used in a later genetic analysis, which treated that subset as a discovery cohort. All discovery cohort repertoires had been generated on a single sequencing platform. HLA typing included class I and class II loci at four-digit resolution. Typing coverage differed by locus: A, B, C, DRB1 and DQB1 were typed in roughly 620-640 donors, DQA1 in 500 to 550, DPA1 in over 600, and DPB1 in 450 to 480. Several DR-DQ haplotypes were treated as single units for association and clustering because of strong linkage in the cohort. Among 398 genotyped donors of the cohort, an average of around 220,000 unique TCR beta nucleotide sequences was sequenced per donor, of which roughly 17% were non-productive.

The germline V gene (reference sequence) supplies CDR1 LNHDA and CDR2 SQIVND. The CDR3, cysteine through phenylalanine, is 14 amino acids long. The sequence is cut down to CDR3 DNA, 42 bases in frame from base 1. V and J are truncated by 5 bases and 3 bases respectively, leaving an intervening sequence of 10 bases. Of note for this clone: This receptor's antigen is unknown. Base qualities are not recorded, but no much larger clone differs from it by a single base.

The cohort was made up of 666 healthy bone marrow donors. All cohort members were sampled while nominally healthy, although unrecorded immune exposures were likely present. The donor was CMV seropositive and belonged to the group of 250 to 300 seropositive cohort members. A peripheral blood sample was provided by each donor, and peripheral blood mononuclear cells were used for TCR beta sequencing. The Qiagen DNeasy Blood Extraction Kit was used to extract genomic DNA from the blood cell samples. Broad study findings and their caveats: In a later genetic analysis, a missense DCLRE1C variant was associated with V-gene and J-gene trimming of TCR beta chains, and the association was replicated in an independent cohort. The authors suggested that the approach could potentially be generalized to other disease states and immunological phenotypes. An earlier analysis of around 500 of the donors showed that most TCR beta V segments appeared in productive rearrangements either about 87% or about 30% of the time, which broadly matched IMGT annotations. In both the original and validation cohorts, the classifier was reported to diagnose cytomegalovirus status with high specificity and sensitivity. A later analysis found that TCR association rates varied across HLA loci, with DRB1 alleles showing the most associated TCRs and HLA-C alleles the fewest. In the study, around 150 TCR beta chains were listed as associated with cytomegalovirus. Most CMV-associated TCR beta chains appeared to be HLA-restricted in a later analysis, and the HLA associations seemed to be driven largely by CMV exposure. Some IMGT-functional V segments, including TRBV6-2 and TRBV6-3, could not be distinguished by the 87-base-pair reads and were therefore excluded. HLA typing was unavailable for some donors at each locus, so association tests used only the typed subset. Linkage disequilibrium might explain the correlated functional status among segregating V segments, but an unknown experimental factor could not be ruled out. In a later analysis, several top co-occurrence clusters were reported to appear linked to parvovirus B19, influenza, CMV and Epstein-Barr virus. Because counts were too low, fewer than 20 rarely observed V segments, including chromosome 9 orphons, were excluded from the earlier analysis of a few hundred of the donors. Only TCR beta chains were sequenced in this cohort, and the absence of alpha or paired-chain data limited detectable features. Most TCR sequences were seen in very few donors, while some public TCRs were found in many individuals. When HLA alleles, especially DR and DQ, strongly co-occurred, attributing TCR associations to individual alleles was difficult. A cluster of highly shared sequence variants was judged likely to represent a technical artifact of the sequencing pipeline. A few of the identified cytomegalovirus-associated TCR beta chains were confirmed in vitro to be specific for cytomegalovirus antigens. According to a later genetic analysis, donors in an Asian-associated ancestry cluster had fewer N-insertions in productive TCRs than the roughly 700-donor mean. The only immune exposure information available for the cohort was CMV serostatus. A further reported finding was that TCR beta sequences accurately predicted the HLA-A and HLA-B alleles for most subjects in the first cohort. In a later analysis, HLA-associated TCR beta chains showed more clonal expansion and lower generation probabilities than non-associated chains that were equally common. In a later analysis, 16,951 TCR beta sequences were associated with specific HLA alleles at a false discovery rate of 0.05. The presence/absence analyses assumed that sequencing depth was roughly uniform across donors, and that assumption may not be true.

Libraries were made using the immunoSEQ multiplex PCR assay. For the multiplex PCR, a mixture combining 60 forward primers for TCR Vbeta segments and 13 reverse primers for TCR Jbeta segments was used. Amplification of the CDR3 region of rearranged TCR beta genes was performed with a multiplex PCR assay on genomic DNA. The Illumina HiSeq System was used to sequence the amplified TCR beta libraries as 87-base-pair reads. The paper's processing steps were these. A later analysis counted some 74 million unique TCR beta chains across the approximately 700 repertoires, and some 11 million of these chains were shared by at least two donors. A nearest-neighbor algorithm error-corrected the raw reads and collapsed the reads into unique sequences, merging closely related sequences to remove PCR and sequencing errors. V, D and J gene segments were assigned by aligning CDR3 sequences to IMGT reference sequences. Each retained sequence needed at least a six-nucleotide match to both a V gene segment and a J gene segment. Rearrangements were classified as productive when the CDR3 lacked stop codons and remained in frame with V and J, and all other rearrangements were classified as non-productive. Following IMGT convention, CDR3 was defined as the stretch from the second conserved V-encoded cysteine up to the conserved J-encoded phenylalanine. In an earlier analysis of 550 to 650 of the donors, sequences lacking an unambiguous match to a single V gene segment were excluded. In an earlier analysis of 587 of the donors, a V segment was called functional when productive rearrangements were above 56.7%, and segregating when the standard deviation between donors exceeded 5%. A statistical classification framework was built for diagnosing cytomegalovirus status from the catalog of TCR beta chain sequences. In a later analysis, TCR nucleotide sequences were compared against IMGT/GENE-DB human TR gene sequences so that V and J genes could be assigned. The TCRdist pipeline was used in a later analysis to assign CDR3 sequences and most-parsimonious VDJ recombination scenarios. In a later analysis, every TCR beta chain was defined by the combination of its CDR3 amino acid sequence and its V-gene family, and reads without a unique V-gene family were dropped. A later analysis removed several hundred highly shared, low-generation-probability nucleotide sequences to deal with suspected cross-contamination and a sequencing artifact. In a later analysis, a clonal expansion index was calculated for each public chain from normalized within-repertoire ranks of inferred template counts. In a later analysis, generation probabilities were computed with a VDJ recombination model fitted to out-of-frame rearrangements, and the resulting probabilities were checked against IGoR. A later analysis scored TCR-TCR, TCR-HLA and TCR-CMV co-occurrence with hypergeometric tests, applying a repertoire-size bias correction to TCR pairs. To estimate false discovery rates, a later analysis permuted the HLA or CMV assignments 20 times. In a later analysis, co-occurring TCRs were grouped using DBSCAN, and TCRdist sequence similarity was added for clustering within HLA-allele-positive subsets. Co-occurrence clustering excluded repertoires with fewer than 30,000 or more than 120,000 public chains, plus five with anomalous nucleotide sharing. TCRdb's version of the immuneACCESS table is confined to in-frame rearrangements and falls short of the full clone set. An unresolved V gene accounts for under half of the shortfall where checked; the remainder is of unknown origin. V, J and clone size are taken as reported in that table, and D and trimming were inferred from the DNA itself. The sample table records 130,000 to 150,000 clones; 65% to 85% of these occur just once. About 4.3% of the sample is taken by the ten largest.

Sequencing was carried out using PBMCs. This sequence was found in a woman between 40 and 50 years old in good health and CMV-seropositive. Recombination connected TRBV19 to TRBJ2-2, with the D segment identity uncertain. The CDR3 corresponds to CASSLLPHTGELFF. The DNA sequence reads TGTGCCAGTAGTCTCCTCCCCCACACCGGGGAGCTGTTTTTT.